This T cell receptor (beta chain) was captured by sequencing in a study of cytomegalovirus exposure and HLA in healthy donors (TCRdb year 2017). For the wider study: An earlier analysis of some 600 of the donors reported 276 Gb of sequence data and 95 million to 140 million unique TCR beta sequences obtained from about 179 million T cells. An early release that covered approximately 600 HLA-typed donors contained approximately 320 gigabases of sequencing data and approximately 85 million unique TCR sequences. Of the approximately 400 genotyped donors, around 81% fell in the genetic ancestry cluster associated with self-reported Caucasian donors. The aim of the study was to test whether cataloging public T cell receptors could identify signatures of past pathogen exposure. The study used immunosequencing to profile the T cell repertoires of 666 subjects and linked those repertoires to cytomegalovirus serostatus. A separate validation cohort of roughly 110 different subjects was used in addition to the approximately 640-subject first cohort. To predict cytomegalovirus infection status, the study brought together high-throughput TCR immunosequencing, statistical association of individual TCRs with disease status, and machine learning. In a later analysis, previously published TCR beta repertoires from 500 to 750 donors were re-analyzed and high-resolution HLA genotyping was added so that TCR occurrence patterns could be studied. Rather than using new phenotypic data, the later analysis identified candidate immune exposures from TCR beta sequences and from how often those sequences occurred across donors. An earlier analysis of approximately 580 of the donors used high-throughput TCR beta sequencing to judge whether each TCR beta V gene segment behaved as functional or pseudogenic. Donor age, sex, ethnicity and CMV serostatus were compiled alongside the repertoire data. Genome-wide SNP genotypes for about 65% of the roughly 670 donors were used in a later genetic analysis, which treated that subset as a discovery cohort. Every discovery cohort repertoire had been produced on one sequencing platform. HLA typing included class I and class II loci at four-digit resolution. The number of donors typed differed by locus, with roughly 629-640 for A, B, C, DRB1 and DQB1, more than 500 for DQA1, about 610 for DPA1, and some 440 for DPB1. Roughly 5 DR-DQ haplotypes were treated as single units for association and clustering because of strong linkage in the cohort. On average, approximately 250,000 unique TCR beta nucleotide sequences were sequenced per donor among fewer than 500 genotyped donors of the cohort, with roughly 19% of those sequences being non-productive. The investigation overall reported the following: Cytomegalovirus status was reported to be diagnosed by the classifier with high specificity and sensitivity in both the original and validation cohorts. A later analysis found that most CMV-associated TCR beta chains appeared HLA-restricted, with HLA associations seemingly driven largely by CMV exposure. The 87-base-pair reads could not distinguish some IMGT-functional V segments, including TRBV6-2 and TRBV6-3, so those segments were excluded. While some public TCRs were present in many individuals, most TCR sequences turned up only very rarely across donors. An earlier analysis of some 560 of the donors showed that most TCR beta V segments appeared in productive rearrangements either about 90% or about 30% of the time, which broadly matched IMGT annotations. In a later analysis, HLA-associated TCR beta chains showed more clonal expansion and lower generation probabilities than non-associated chains that were equally common. The sequencing pipeline was judged likely to have produced a cluster of highly shared sequence variants as a technical artifact. This cohort had only TCR beta chains sequenced, and the lack of alpha or paired-chain data limited which features could be detected. Because HLA typing was missing for some donors at each locus, association tests included only the typed subset. Because counts were too low, 15 to 20 rarely observed V segments, including chromosome 9 orphons, were excluded from the earlier analysis of 500 to 700 of the donors. In a later analysis, around 17,000 TCR beta sequences were associated with specific HLA alleles at a false discovery rate of 0.05. A further reported finding was that TCR beta sequences accurately predicted the HLA-A and HLA-B alleles for most subjects in the first cohort. CMV serostatus was the only immune exposure information available for the cohort. In a later analysis, the rate of TCR association differed among HLA loci, with DRB1 alleles having the most associated TCRs and HLA-C alleles having the fewest. In a later genetic analysis, a missense DCLRE1C variant was associated with V-gene and J-gene trimming of TCR beta chains, and the association was replicated in an independent cohort. Sequencing depth was assumed to be roughly uniform across donors in the presence/absence analyses, though that assumption may not hold. Strong co-occurrence of HLA alleles, especially DR and DQ, made assigning TCR associations to individual alleles difficult. Correlated functional status among segregating V segments might be attributable to linkage disequilibrium, but an unknown experimental factor could not be ruled out. According to a later analysis, parvovirus B19, influenza, CMV and Epstein-Barr virus appeared linked to several top co-occurrence clusters. In vitro tests confirmed that a few of the cytomegalovirus-associated TCR beta chains recognize cytomegalovirus antigens. A total of 164 TCR beta chains were listed by the study as associated with cytomegalovirus. According to the authors, the approach could potentially be generalized to other disease states and immunological phenotypes. According to a later genetic analysis, donors in an Asian-associated ancestry cluster had fewer N-insertions in productive TCRs than the approximately 630-donor mean.

The cohort was made up of around 720 healthy bone marrow donors. At the time of sampling, all cohort members were nominally healthy, though unrecorded immune exposures were likely present. The donor was CMV seronegative and belonged to the group of 352 seronegative cohort members. Every donor gave a peripheral blood sample, and the peripheral blood mononuclear cells from that sample were used for TCR beta sequencing. The Qiagen DNeasy Blood Extraction Kit was used to extract genomic DNA from the blood cell samples. About this clone itself: What antigen it recognizes has not been identified. No base quality values were provided; no much bigger clone lies one nucleotide off.

The protocol used for the library was the immunoSEQ multiplex PCR assay. The multiplex PCR relied on a mix of 60 forward primers for TCR Vbeta segments and 13 reverse primers for TCR Jbeta segments. A multiplex PCR assay on genomic DNA amplified the CDR3 region of rearranged TCR beta genes. The Illumina HiSeq System was used to sequence the amplified TCR beta libraries as 87-base-pair reads. The study's own analysis went as follows. Across the 640 or so repertoires, a later analysis counted roughly 84 million unique TCR beta chains, 9 million to 14 million of which were shared by at least two donors. To remove PCR and sequencing errors, raw reads were error-corrected and collapsed into unique sequences using a nearest-neighbor algorithm that merged closely related sequences. Alignment of CDR3 sequences to IMGT reference sequences was used to assign V, D and J gene segments. For a sequence to be retained, a match of at least six nucleotides to both a V gene segment and a J gene segment was required. A rearrangement counted as productive if the CDR3 had no stop codons and remained in frame with V and J, and every other rearrangement counted as non-productive. Following IMGT convention, CDR3 was defined as the stretch from the second conserved V-encoded cysteine to the conserved J-encoded phenylalanine. The earlier analysis of about 590 of the donors excluded sequences that lacked an unambiguous match to a single V gene segment. An earlier analysis of 500 to 700 of the donors classified V segments as functional when productive rearrangements were above 56.7% and as segregating when the standard deviation between donors was above 5%. To diagnose cytomegalovirus status from the catalog of TCR beta chain sequences, a statistical classification framework was built. In a later analysis, TCR nucleotide sequences were compared against IMGT/GENE-DB human TR gene sequences so that V and J genes could be assigned. The TCRdist pipeline was used in a later analysis to assign CDR3 sequences and most-parsimonious VDJ recombination scenarios. A later analysis defined each TCR beta chain by its CDR3 amino acid sequence plus V-gene family, and excluded reads lacking a unique V-gene family. As a way to deal with suspected cross-contamination and a sequencing artifact, a later analysis dropped over 550 nucleotide sequences that were highly shared and had low generation probability. In a later analysis, a clonal expansion index was calculated for each public chain from normalized within-repertoire ranks of inferred template counts. In a later analysis, generation probabilities were computed with a VDJ recombination model fitted to out-of-frame rearrangements, and the resulting probabilities were checked against IGoR. A later analysis scored TCR-TCR, TCR-HLA and TCR-CMV co-occurrence with hypergeometric tests, applying a repertoire-size bias correction to TCR pairs. False discovery rates were estimated in a later analysis by permuting HLA or CMV assignments 20 times. A later analysis grouped co-occurring TCRs with DBSCAN, adding TCRdist sequence similarity when clustering within HLA-allele-positive subsets. Repertoires with fewer than 30,000 or more than 120,000 public chains were left out of co-occurrence clustering, as were about 5 repertoires with anomalous nucleotide sharing. This is the immuneACCESS table as TCRdb keeps it, with only in-frame sequences that have V and J called. A part of the clones is gone; compared with another copy, unresolved V genes explain less than half, and the rest is unexplained. Clonal size and the V and J genes are those of that table, whereas D and trimming came from the DNA. This sample gives around 98,000 clones in total; just under 80% of them show up just once. Around 3.8% of the sample is in the top ten clones.

Taken from the germline V gene (reference sequence), the CDR1 and CDR2 loops are GTSNPN and SVGIG. V sheds 5 bases and J sheds 4 bases, leaving 14 bases between their ends. The CDR3 measures 13 amino acids from cysteine to phenylalanine. The kept DNA is CDR3 alone, 39 bases in frame from the first base. The sequencing input was PBMCs. This TCR came from a woman between 40 and 55 years old in good health and CMV-seronegative. The chain is assembled from TRBV30 and TRBJ1-2, and the D gene may be TRBD1, 5 bases matching. The CDR3 sequence is CAWGESGVYGYTF. The DNA sequence is as follows: TGTGCCTGGGGGGAATCGGGGGTCTATGGCTACACCTTC.